These T cell receptor beta chains were read from a single sample in a study of T cell responses to AZD1222 COVID-19 vaccine. Profiled with immunoSEQ multiplex PCR; TCRdb holds only in-frame clones, not every one. This table holds about 55,000 clones, more than 80% found once. The sample here was peripheral blood, taken on day 0 of AZD1222 vaccination. The receptors shown here come from an adult in good health. Both conserved end residues are part of each CDR3. A D gene is named only where the DNA matches it firmly. The size of a clone is reported for some rows only, either as once, few or many, or as a class for expanded clones.

clone_size	v_call	j_call	d_call	cdr3_nt	cdr3_aa
.	TRBV11-2	TRBJ1-1	.	TGTGCCAGCAGCTTAGCGGGACATCACACTGAAGCTTTCTTT	CASSLAGHHTEAFF
.	TRBV5-1	TRBJ2-2	TRBD1	TGCGCCAGCAGCTTGCGAGGACAGGCGAACACCGGGGAGCTGTTTTTT	CASSLRGQANTGELFF
.	TRBV6-5	TRBJ1-2	.	TGTGCCAGCAGTTACTCGAGAGGATATGGCTACACCTTC	CASSYSRGYGYTF
.	TRBV10-3	TRBJ2-1	TRBD2	TGTGCCATCGGACTAGCGGGAGGTGGTGAGCAGTTCTTC	CAIGLAGGGEQFF
.	TRBV19	TRBJ1-4	TRBD1	TGTGCCAGTAGTCCCCAGGGACAGGGGATGGTTCGACTGTTTTTT	CASSPQGQGMVRLFF
once	TRBV6-5	TRBJ2-3	TRBD1	TGTGCCAGCAGTTGGACAGGCCCCACAGATACGCAGTATTTT	CASSWTGPTDTQYF
.	TRBV18	TRBJ2-7	TRBD2	TGTGCCAGCTCCCCTCTAGCGGGAGTTGCCGAGCAGTACTTC	CASSPLAGVAEQYF
.	TRBV3-1/TRBV3-2	TRBJ1-2	TRBD1	TGTGCCAGCAGCCAGGCTTCGGGACAGGGGGGCTATGGCTACACCTTC	CASSQASGQGGYGYTF
.	TRBV29-1	TRBJ1-2	TRBD1	TGCAGCGTTGAAAGGGGACAGGGTGCGAACTATGGCTACACCTTC	CSVERGQGANYGYTF
.	TRBV30	TRBJ2-1	TRBD2	TGTGCCTGGAGCTCTAAGCGGGGGTACAATGAGCAGTTCTTC	CAWSSKRGYNEQFF
.	TRBV29-1	TRBJ1-1	.	TGCAGCGTTGCGGGGTCAGCAGACACTGAAGCTTTCTTT	CSVAGSADTEAFF
few	TRBV7-9	TRBJ2-1	.	TGTGCCAGCAGCTTAGAAAAGACTTCAAGCTCCTACAATGAGCAGTTCTTC	CASSLEKTSSSYNEQFF
.	TRBV29-1	TRBJ2-7	TRBD2	TGCAGCGTGGCAGCGGGAGTAATCGACGAGCAGTACTTC	CSVAAGVIDEQYF
.	TRBV15	TRBJ2-3	TRBD2	TGTGCCACCAGCCACGCGGATAGCGGGAGCGTTCGCACAGATACGCAGTATTTT	CATSHADSGSVRTDTQYF
.	TRBV6-5	TRBJ2-7	.	TGTGCCAGCAGTTGGGACTCCCGGGCTGGCGAGCAGTACTTC	CASSWDSRAGEQYF
.	TRBV28	TRBJ2-7	TRBD2	TGTGCCAGCAGTTTTGCCCTTGGGACTAGCGGGAGGGCGTACGAGCAGTACTTC	CASSFALGTSGRAYEQYF
.	TRBV30	TRBJ1-5	TRBD1	TGTGCCTGGAGCGAGGGTCAGTTAACAGGGGATCAGCCCCAGCATTTT	CAWSEGQLTGDQPQHF
.	TRBV29-1	TRBJ1-2	.	TGCAGCGTCCGTCCAGGGTTAGGTTATGGCTACACCTTC	CSVRPGLGYGYTF
.	TRBV19	TRBJ1-2	.	TGTGCCAGTAGTATAGATCAGGGAGATGGCTACACCTTC	CASSIDQGDGYTF
.	TRBV6-6	TRBJ2-7	.	TGTGCCAGCAGTCTACAGGGTTCCTACGAGCAGTACTTC	CASSLQGSYEQYF
.	TRBV5-8	TRBJ2-7	TRBD1	TGTGCCAGCAGCTTTCAGACAGGGGCATACGAGCAGTACTTC	CASSFQTGAYEQYF
.	TRBV7-2	TRBJ2-7	TRBD2	TGTGCCAGCAGCTTAGAGGCGGGAGGGCCGTACGAGCAGTACTTC	CASSLEAGGPYEQYF
.	TRBV7-9	TRBJ2-5	.	TGTGCCAGCAGCTTAGAGACTAGTCCCCAGTACTTC	CASSLETSPQYF
.	TRBV5-4	TRBJ2-7	TRBD1	TGTGCCAGCAGCAAAAGGACAGGGGACTACGAGCAGTACTTC	CASSKRTGDYEQYF
.	TRBV28	TRBJ2-1	TRBD2	TGTGCCAGCAGTTTTCCGGCTAGCGGGAGTCAATCCTACAATGAGCAGTTCTTC	CASSFPASGSQSYNEQFF
.	TRBV7-2	TRBJ2-7	.	TGTGCCAGCAGCTTAGGGAGGACCTACGAGCAGTACTTC	CASSLGRTYEQYF
.	TRBV28	TRBJ1-4	TRBD1	TGTGCCAGCAGTCCCCCGACAGGGGGTCATGAAAAACTGTTTTTT	CASSPPTGGHEKLFF
.	TRBV11-2	TRBJ2-1	.	TGTGCCAGCAGCTTCCAACCGGACAGTCGCGGACTCTTC	CASSFQPDSRGLF
.	TRBV7-3	TRBJ2-7	.	TGTGCCAGCAGCTCAACCCGGGGGTACGAGCAGTACTTC	CASSSTRGYEQYF
.	TRBV7-8	TRBJ1-5	TRBD1	TGTGCCAGCAGCCAAGGGACAGTTGAGAATCAGCCCCAGCATTTT	CASSQGTVENQPQHF
.	TRBV4-1	TRBJ1-4	.	TGCGCCAGCAGCCGGACAGCAGTTACTAATGAAAAACTGTTTTTT	CASSRTAVTNEKLFF
.	TRBV14	TRBJ1-1	TRBD1	TGTGCCAGCAGCCTCCGGACAGGGGGCCCTGAAGCTTTCTTT	CASSLRTGGPEAFF
once	TRBV30	TRBJ1-2	.	TGTGCCTGCCCCGGGACCTCGGGGGGCTACACCTTC	CACPGTSGGYTF
.	TRBV20-1	TRBJ2-1	TRBD2	TGCAGTGCTAGTACACTAGCGGTTACCTACAATGAGCAGTTCTTC	CSASTLAVTYNEQFF
.	TRBV7-9	TRBJ2-1	.	TGTGCCAGCAGCTTTACCGGGGCCTACAATGAGCAGTTCTTC	CASSFTGAYNEQFF
.	TRBV6-6	TRBJ1-1	TRBD1	TGTGCCAGCAGTTACCCCGCCTCGACAGGGGGCGGGAAAGCTTTCTTT	CASSYPASTGGGKAFF
.	TRBV5-1	TRBJ1-1	.	TGCGCCAGCAGCTTTTTCAGGGCGAACACTGAAGCTTTCTTT	CASSFFRANTEAFF
.	TRBV3-1/TRBV3-2	TRBJ2-1	.	TGTGCCAGCAGCCAAGTAGTCGGCAGGATCGGTCAGTTCTTC	CASSQVVGRIGQFF
few	TRBV2	TRBJ1-1	.	TGTGCCAGCAGTGATCTCCCGACCCAGCAAGCTTTCTTT	CASSDLPTQQAFF
once	TRBV7-9	TRBJ2-1	.	TGTGCCAGCAGCTTAGCGGGGACCAATGAGCAGTTCTTC	CASSLAGTNEQFF
.	TRBV7-9	TRBJ2-7	.	TGTGCCAGCAGCTTTTCGGAGACCTACGAGCAGTACTTC	CASSFSETYEQYF
few	TRBV29-1	TRBJ1-1	.	TGCAGCGCTGGGGGGCAGAACACTGAAGCTTTCTTT	CSAGGQNTEAFF
.	TRBV3-1/TRBV3-2	TRBJ2-5	.	TGTGCCAGCAGCCAAGATCCAGCGGGTGGCTGGACCCAGTACTTC	CASSQDPAGGWTQYF
.	TRBV5-1	TRBJ2-1	TRBD1	TGCGCCAGCAGCTCCGGGATGGACAGGGGCTACAATGAGCAGTTCTTC	CASSSGMDRGYNEQFF
.	TRBV5-1	TRBJ1-5	.	TGCGCCAGCAGCTTGATGGGGCCCCAAAGTCCCCAGCATTTT	CASSLMGPQSPQHF
.	TRBV6-2/TRBV6-3	TRBJ1-1	.	TGTGCCAGCAGCGCGAGATTCCAGGGTGACACTGAAGCTTTCTTT	CASSARFQGDTEAFF
once	TRBV27	TRBJ2-2	TRBD2	TGTGCCAGGGCGGGGCTAGCGGAGGAAGGGGTGAACACCGGGGAGCTGTTTTTT	CARAGLAEEGVNTGELFF
.	TRBV6-5	TRBJ1-1	.	TGTGCCAGCAGTTTTGCAACCGGGAACACTGAAGCTTTCTTT	CASSFATGNTEAFF
.	TRBV28	TRBJ1-5	.	TGTGCCAGCAGTTTACTACAGGCTTCCAAGCAGCCCCAGCATTTT	CASSLLQASKQPQHF
.	TRBV7-9	TRBJ1-2	.	TGTGCCAGCAGCTTAGAGGTGTCAGCGGGCTACACCTTC	CASSLEVSAGYTF
.	TRBV28	TRBJ2-7	.	TGTGCCAGCGGACAGTCGTTAAATTACGAGCAGTACTTC	CASGQSLNYEQYF